This T cell receptor beta chain was retrieved from a study of blood T cell repertoires in COVID-19. Study in general: Material from acute and convalescent COVID-19 was sourced from the United States, Italy and Spain. T cells, B-cell-depleted T cells, or PBMCs provided the cDNA or gDNA that served as material.

Germline lookup yields CDR1 LGHDT and CDR2 YNNKEL (reference sequence). Deletions cut 5 bases from V and 8 bases from J, with 16 bases between. The CDR3 runs 14 residues. Per the authors' pipeline: Reference gene primer amplification gave estimated nucleated cell counts. Measured with immunoSEQ multiplex PCR; TCRdb has only the in-frame clones, and not every one. From that table come the V and J calls and clone size; the DNA was used to work out D and trimming. The top ten clones hold roughly 47% of a sample with approximately 63,000 clones, about 70% of them seen once. The TCR sequence derives from a woman at least 80 years old with acute or convalescent COVID-19. Sequencing was carried out using peripheral blood. This chain joins TRBV3-1 (or the pseudogene TRBV3-2) and TRBJ1-5; D perhaps matches TRBD1 (5 bases). The CDR3: CASSWSGSGKPQHF. CDR3 coding DNA: TGTGCCAGCAGCTGGTCAGGGTCCGGAAAGCCCCAGCATTTT.